This T cell receptor (beta chain) originates from a study of control samples from healthy donors and cancer patients. Using immunoSEQ multiplex PCR, the repertoire was profiled, and TCRdb retains in-frame clones only, with some absent. The sample comprises about 130,000 clones, approximately 92% of which are singletons, and less than 7% rests with the top ten. Concerning this clone: It is unclear where the CDR3 begins or ends on the DNA, so no DNA is shown, and the CDR3 is as TCRdb lists it.

The sequence was obtained from a man aged 18-30 years in good health. The sample taken for sequencing was blood.

CDR3 amino acids: CASSSVGQGTGDFF. The chain uses TRBV7-6 and TRBJ1-4; the table assigns TRBD1, which was not confirmed against the DNA. The CDR3 spans 14 amino acids, including both terminal residues. Germline lookup yields CDR1 SGHVS and CDR2 FNYEAQ.